Shown below are 5 T cell receptor beta chains from a single sample sequenced in a study of blood T cell repertoires in COVID-19. Some clones are missing from TCRdb's copy, which holds only in-frame ones; the method was immunoSEQ multiplex PCR. The sample has approximately 300,000 clones; about 89% are singletons. The sequencing sample was made of peripheral blood. These receptors came from a man aged 40-55 years with acute or convalescent COVID-19.

CDR3 DNA: TGCGCCAGCAGGCCGACAGGGAGCCGTGACGAGCAGTACTTC. Translation: CASRPTGSRDEQYF. This rearrangement joins TRBV5-1 to TRBJ2-7, with TRBD1 identical over 7 bases. Germline V lookup: CDR1 SGHRS, CDR2 YFSETQ. The V gene end was trimmed by 5 bases and the J gene end by 5 bases; junction bases not matched to a gene: 10. The CDR3 totals 14 residues. The whole variable domain, filled in from reference TRBV5-1 and TRBJ2-7, reads KAGVTQTPRYLIKTRGQQVTLSCSPISGHRSVSWYQQTPGQGLQFLFEYFSETQRNKGNFPGRFSGRQFSNSRSEMNVSTLELGDSALYLCASRPTGSRDEQYFGPGTRLTVT.

The gene calls are TRBV11-2 and TRBJ1-1, with a tentative D call TRBD1 (5 bases). The V and J ends lost 2 bases and 0 bases respectively, with 10 bases between them. The CDR3 covers 15 residues. Germline V gene sequence: CDR1 SGHAT, CDR2 FQNNGV. In nucleotides, the CDR3 is TGTGCCAGCAGCTTAACAGGACTAATGAACACTGAAGCTTTCTTT. It specifies CASSLTGLMNTEAFF.

Only one count was recorded for this clone. V and J are TRBV3-1 (or the pseudogene TRBV3-2) and TRBJ2-5, with D maybe TRBD1 (5 bases). This CDR3 is 15 amino acids long. V shed 0 bases and J shed 7 bases, with 15 bases lying between them. Germline CDR1 is LGHDT and CDR2 is YNNKEL (reference sequence). For the CDR3, the DNA is TGTGCCAGCAGCCAAGATTTTATCAGGGCCGTGACCCAGTACTTC. It encodes CASSQDFIRAVTQYF.

The V gene is TRBV30, the J gene TRBJ1-4; 9 nucleotides agree with TRBD1. The CDR3 length is 16 residues. The V and J ends lost 1 base and 7 bases, in that order; junction bases with no gene match: 10. Germline CDR1 and CDR2: GTSNPN and SVGIG (reference sequence). For the CDR3, the DNA is TGTGCCTGGAGTGATAACAGGGGGCCGGGTAGTGAAAAACTGTTTTTT. It is translated as CAWSDNRGPGSEKLFF.

A single count supports this clone. V gene TRBV5-6 combines with J gene TRBJ2-1; possibly TRBD1 for D (5 bases). Germline-derived CDR1 and CDR2 are SGHDT and YYEEEE. Trimming cost V 3 bases and J 0 bases, with 13 bases left between them. CDR3 length equals 16 residues. CDR3 nucleotide sequence: TGTGCCAGCAGCTGGCGGCAGGGAAGCTCCTACAATGAGCAGTTCTTC. Amino acids: CASSWRQGSSYNEQFF. Based on the CDR3 plus reference TRBV5-6 and TRBJ2-1, the full variable domain is DAGVTQSPTHLIKTRGQQVTLRCSPKSGHDTVSWYQQALGQGPQFIFQYYEEEERQRGNFPDRFSGHQFPNYSSELNVNALLLGDSALYLCASSWRQGSSYNEQFFGPGTRLTVL.